The 25 T cell receptor beta chains below come from one sample, sequenced in a study of T cells after posttransplantation cyclophosphamide. Treatment was busulfan-fludarabine conditioning, a marrow graft, and cyclophosphamide on days +3 and +4. The repertoire was sequenced with immunoSEQ multiplex PCR; TCRdb's copy has only in-frame clones and lacks some. The sample is made up of roughly 13,000 clones, none counted only once. The sample consisted of PBMCs, taken around 1,100 days after allogeneic stem cell transplant with posttransplant cyclophosphamide. All receptors come from a female patient in her thirties or forties who received an allogeneic stem cell transplant from a related donor, was CMV-positive, and had no GVHD. The graft donor may have given rise to some T cells.

This clone was observed many times. The chain links TRBV9 to TRBJ1-3, with 8 bases identical to TRBD1. V shed 3 bases, J shed 2 bases, and the junction held 1 base outside the gene matches. The germline V gene has CDR1 SGDLS and CDR2 YYNGEE. CDR3 length: 14 residues. The CDR3: CASSETGAGNTIYF. The CDR3 DNA is TGTGCCAGCAGCGAGACAGGGGCTGGAAACACCATATATTTT. The entire variable domain, with the rest obtained from reference TRBV9 and TRBJ1-3, is as follows: DSGVTQTPKHLITATGQRVTLRCSPRSGDLSVYWYQQSLDQGLQFLIQYYNGEERAKGNILERFSAQQFPDLHSELNLSSLELGDSALYFCASSETGAGNTIYFGEGSWLTVV.

This sequence joins TRBV5-1 and TRBJ2-5, with a weak D call TRBD2 (5 bases). The closer fit of TRBJ2-7 to the DNA end suggests the J call may be wrong. CDR1 and CDR2 (germline): SGHRS, YFSETQ. The CDR3 spans 18 residues. The CDR3 DNA sequence: TGCGCCAGCAGCTATATGGCTGGGTCGACTCCTCCGGGGTACGAGCAGTACTTC. Its translation is CASSYMAGSTPPGYEQYF.

This clone was observed many times. This sequence joins TRBV2 and TRBJ2-3; D may be TRBD2 (6 bases). Trimming cost V 9 bases and J 5 bases, with 12 bases left between them. The CDR3 sequence is 12 residues long. In germline, CDR1 is SNHLY, CDR2 FYNNEI. CDR3 region: CARGGLGDTQYF. CDR3 DNA: TGTGCCAGGGGGGGTTTGGGAGATACGCAGTATTTT.

The CDR3 reads CASSFRAASEKLFF. In DNA, the CDR3 is TGTGCCAGCAGCTTCAGGGCAGCCAGCGAAAAACTGTTTTTT. The chain recombines TRBV11-2 with TRBJ1-4; D may be TRBD1 (5 bases). V gave up 3 bases and J gave up 8 bases, with 13 bases separating them. Germline values: CDR1 SGHAT, CDR2 FQNNGV. This CDR3 spans 14 amino acids.

This clone was detected many times. This chain connects TRBV14 to TRBJ1-3, with TRBD1 as a possible D gene (5 bases). The CDR3 extends over 15 amino acids. Germline CDR1 reads SGHDN; CDR2 reads FVKESK. The ends were cut back, 4 bases at V and 1 base at J, with 11 bases in the middle. The chain's CDR3 is CASSPTDLSGNTIYF. DNA for the CDR3: TGTGCCAGCAGCCCGACAGACTTATCTGGAAACACCATATATTTT.

This clone appeared many times. The chain employs TRBV12-5 and TRBJ1-5; 7 bases match TRBD1. Germline V gene sequence: CDR1 LGHNT, CDR2 FRNRAP. With V trimmed by 4 bases and J by 1 base, 7 bases remained unmatched. This CDR3 has 16 residues. For the CDR3, the DNA is TGTGCTAGTGGTTACAGAGACAGGGTCAGCAATCAGCCCCAGCATTTT. Translated, it gives CASGYRDRVSNQPQHF.

In this sample, this clone turned up many times. The gene calls are TRBV4-2 and TRBJ2-5; D is possibly TRBD2 (6 bases). The CDR3 is 18 amino acids. Germline V gene data show CDR1 as LGHNA and CDR2 as YNFKEQ. V was clipped by 0 bases and J by 5 bases, with 22 bases between them. The CDR3 protein is CASSQDGNVPGAGETQYF. The CDR3 coding sequence is TGTGCCAGCAGCCAAGATGGGAACGTTCCTGGCGCGGGGGAGACCCAGTACTTC.

This clone was found many times. The CDR3: CASSLDSSDYNEQFF. As DNA, the CDR3 is TGTGCCAGCAGCTTAGATTCATCAGATTACAATGAGCAGTTCTTC. The V and J genes are TRBV11-3 and TRBJ2-1; D is unresolved. The ends were cut back, 0 bases at V and 4 bases at J, with 10 bases in the middle. CDR1 is SGHNT, CDR2 YENEEA, per germline. CDR3 size: 15 residues.

This clone was observed many times. The chain has TRBV19 and TRBJ2-2, with a tentative D call TRBD2 (7 bases). The CDR3 is 15 amino acids. V was clipped by 6 bases and J by 4 bases, with 15 bases between them. Germline assignment: CDR1 LNHDA and CDR2 SQIVND (reference sequence). The CDR3 DNA follows: TGTGCCAGTAGCCTGGGAGGGGGAGGCACCGGGGAGCTGTTTTTT. Amino acids: CASSLGGGGTGELFF.

This clone was seen many times. The rearrangement joins TRBV7-6 to TRBJ1-4, with D possibly TRBD1 on 5 matching bases. The germline V gene has CDR1 SGHVS and CDR2 FNYEAQ. The CDR3 has 19 residues. With 4 bases removed from V and 2 bases from J, the gap between germline ends came to 23 bases. Here the CDR3 DNA reads TGTGCCAGCAGCTCCTCCACCCGGACAACAAGGGGCACTAATGAAAAACTGTTTTTT. Protein product: CASSSSTRTTRGTNEKLFF.

In this sample, this clone turned up many times. The chain recombines TRBV11-1 with TRBJ2-1, with 8 positions matching TRBD1. In germline, CDR1 is SGHAT, CDR2 FQDESV (reference sequence). The CDR3 sequence is 17 residues long. J was trimmed by 0 bases and V by 2 bases; bases with no gene match: 6. The CDR3 DNA follows: TGTGCCAGCAGCTTAAAACGACAGGGGAGCTCCTACAATGAGCAGTTCTTC. Protein: CASSLKRQGSSYNEQFF.

By frequency in the sample, this clone is medium-sized (0.01 to 0.1%). V is TRBV16 and J is TRBJ2-7; 8 bases agree with TRBD1. The V gene's germline CDR1 is KGHSY and CDR2 FQNENV. This CDR3 has 14 amino acids. V lost 2 bases to trimming and J lost 1 base; unmatched junction nucleotides: 1. Here the CDR3 reads CASSQGTGSYEQYF. The CDR3 DNA is TGTGCCAGCAGCCAAGGGACAGGTTCCTACGAGCAGTACTTC.

This clone was recorded many times. The chain employs TRBV19 and TRBJ2-3, with D possibly TRBD2 on 6 matching bases. Germline V lookup: CDR1 LNHDA, CDR2 SQIVND (reference sequence). V was pared by 3 bases and J by 3 bases, with 7 bases between. The CDR3 consists of 13 residues. The CDR3 DNA follows: TGTGCCAGTAGTATCGGGGGAACAGATACGCAGTATTTT. Encoded protein: CASSIGGTDTQYF.

This clone appeared many times. The rearrangement joins TRBV5-1 to TRBJ1-2, with 7 bases aligning to TRBD1. The trim removed 4 bases at V and 0 bases at J, leaving 3 bases unmatched. Per germline, CDR1 SGHRS and CDR2 YFSETQ. CDR3 length equals 14 residues. The CDR3 coding sequence is TGCGCCAGCAGCAATGACAGGGCTAACTATGGCTACACCTTC. It is translated as CASSNDRANYGYTF. Filled out from reference TRBV5-1 and TRBJ1-2, the complete variable domain reads KAGVTQTPRYLIKTRGQQVTLSCSPISGHRSVSWYQQTPGQGLQFLFEYFSETQRNKGNFPGRFSGRQFSNSRSEMNVSTLELGDSALYLCASSNDRANYGYTFGSGTRLTVV.

This clone was detected many times. The chain employs TRBV19 and TRBJ2-7, with 11 bases matching TRBD1. Trimming removed 10 bases from V and 0 bases from J; junction bases left unmatched: 5. The germline gives CDR1 LNHDA, CDR2 SQIVND (reference sequence). This CDR3 is built from 14 residues. Here the CDR3 DNA reads TGTGCCACCCGGGACAGGGGGGCCTCCTACGAGCAGTACTTC. This encodes CATRDRGASYEQYF.

This clone was detected only a few times. This sequence joins TRBV15 and TRBJ2-7; 7 bases map to TRBD1. V was clipped by 9 bases and J by 2 bases; unmatched bases: 7. CDR1 is LNHNV, CDR2 YYDKDF, per germline (reference sequence). The CDR3 sequence is 13 residues long. CDR3 in amino acids: CATQDRETYEQYF. CDR3 bases: TGTGCCACTCAAGACAGGGAGACCTACGAGCAGTACTTC.

This clone has at least ten counts. The rearrangement joins TRBV9 to TRBJ2-5; D is possibly TRBD2 (7 bases). Per germline, CDR1 SGDLS and CDR2 YYNGEE. There are 15 residues in the CDR3. The V end lost 5 bases, the J end lost 2 bases, and 16 bases lay between the germline ends. CDR3 region: CASSSPRGGQETQYF. CDR3 sequence (DNA): TGTGCCAGCAGTTCGCCAAGGGGGGGACAAGAGACCCAGTACTTC.

This clone appeared many times. V is TRBV6-1 and J is TRBJ2-5, with 7 positions matching TRBD2. This CDR3 spans 15 amino acids. Germline loops: CDR1 MNHNS, CDR2 SASEGT. With V trimmed by 0 bases and J by 4 bases, 5 bases remained unmatched. CDR3 residues: CASSEAPGGPETQYF. The CDR3 DNA sequence: TGTGCCAGCAGTGAAGCACCGGGGGGTCCAGAGACCCAGTACTTC.

This clone was seen repeatedly, ten times or more. The V gene is TRBV15, the J gene TRBJ1-4, with D maybe TRBD1 (5 bases). The V end was cut by 0 bases, the J end by 8 bases, with 16 bases between. Germline V CDR1 and CDR2: LNHNV, YYDKDF (reference sequence). The CDR3 totals 16 residues. The DNA for the CDR3 is TGTGCCACCAGCAGAGACAGGGCCGTCTCCTTCGAAAAACTGTTTTTT. The encoded protein is CATSRDRAVSFEKLFF. Variable domain in full (rest from reference TRBV15 and TRBJ1-4): DAMVIQNPRYQVTQFGKPVTLSCSQTLNHNVMYWYQQKSSQAPKLLFHYYDKDFNNEADTPDNFQSRRPNTSFCFLDIRSPGLGDTAMYLCATSRDRAVSFEKLFFGSGTQLSVL.

Ten or more counts support this clone. This chain connects TRBV16 to TRBJ1-2, with TRBD1 matching over 8 bases. Germline CDR1 reads KGHSY; CDR2 reads FQNENV. The CDR3 covers 14 residues. V shed 2 bases and J 4 bases; nucleotides not matched to a gene: 3. The CDR3 bases are TGTGCCAGCAGCCAAGGACAGGGAATCTATGGCTACACCTTC. Translated: CASSQGQGIYGYTF.

This clone appeared many times. The rearrangement uses TRBV5-6 and TRBJ2-5; perhaps TRBD2 as D (7 bases). V lost 4 bases to trimming and J lost 5 bases, with 18 bases between them. The CDR3 contains 15 residues. Germline CDR1 and CDR2: SGHDT and YYEEEE. CDR3 amino acids: CASSAPGGLLETQYF. CDR3 in DNA: TGTGCCAGCAGCGCTCCGGGGGGCCTTCTTGAGACCCAGTACTTC.

This clone was detected many times. This chain uses TRBV10-1 with TRBJ1-5; 8 bases are a match to TRBD1. CDR3 size: 17 residues. Losses at the gene ends were 4 bases for V and 4 bases for J; bases not matched to a gene: 12. Germline CDR1 is WNHNN and CDR2 is SYGVQD (reference sequence). For the CDR3, the DNA is TGCGCCAGCAGTGGATCCGGAACAGGGGGGAAAAATCAGCCCCAGCATTTT. The encoded protein is CASSGSGTGGKNQPQHF.

V usage is TRBV28 and J usage is TRBJ1-3; unclear D gene. The CDR3 runs to 14 residues. Trimming took 5 bases from V and 4 from J, leaving 12 bases between them. Germline-derived CDR1 and CDR2 are MDHEN and SYDVKM. CDR3 protein: CASSIIPGGNTIYF. The CDR3 DNA sequence: TGTGCCAGCAGTATCATCCCGGGGGGAAACACCATATATTTT.

This clone was observed at least ten times. V is TRBV7-8 and J is TRBJ1-2, with D unclear. Germline CDR1 is SGHVS and CDR2 is FQNEAQ. The length of the CDR3 is 16 residues. The V end lost 3 bases, the J end lost 8 bases, and 22 bases lay between the germline ends. The CDR3 nucleotides are TGTGCCAGCAGCTTTCAGGCCCTGGGTCCCAAAGAAGGCTACACCTTC. Protein sequence: CASSFQALGPKEGYTF.

The chain is built from TRBV6-5 and TRBJ2-3, with TRBD1 matching 8 bases. Germline CDR1 is MNHEY and CDR2 is SVGAGI. The CDR3 contains 15 residues. Unmatched junction bases numbered 6, after V lost 2 bases and J lost 5 bases. The CDR3 DNA follows: TGTGCCAGCAGTTACCACAGGGGGAAGGGAGATACGCAGTATTTT. Translation: CASSYHRGKGDTQYF.